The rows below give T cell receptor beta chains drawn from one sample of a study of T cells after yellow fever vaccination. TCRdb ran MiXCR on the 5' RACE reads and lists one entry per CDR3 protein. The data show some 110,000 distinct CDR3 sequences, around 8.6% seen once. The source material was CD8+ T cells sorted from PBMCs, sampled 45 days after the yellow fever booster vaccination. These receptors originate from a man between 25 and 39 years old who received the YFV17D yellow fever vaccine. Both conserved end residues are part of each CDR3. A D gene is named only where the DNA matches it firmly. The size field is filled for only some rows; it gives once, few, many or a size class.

cdr3_nt: TGCGCCAGCAGTCAACTTACCGGGACGGCCACTTGTTCACCCCTCCACTTT; cdr3_aa: CASSQLTGTATCSPLHF; v_call: TRBV23-1; d_call: NA; clone_size: NA; j_call: TRBJ1-6; cdr3_length: 17
cdr3_nt: TGCAGTGCTAGGGGCATTGGATACACTGAAGCTTTCTTT; cdr3_aa: CSARGIGYTEAFF; v_call: TRBV20-1; d_call: NA; clone_size: NA; j_call: TRBJ1-1; cdr3_length: 13
cdr3_nt: TGTGCCAGCCTTTCATTTTCTGGGGCCAACGTCCTGACTTTC; cdr3_aa: CASLSFSGANVLTF; v_call: TRBV12-3/TRBV12-4; d_call: NA; clone_size: many; j_call: TRBJ2-6; cdr3_length: 14
cdr3_nt: TGTGCCAGCAGCCCACCGGGACAGGGGGCGGATACGCAGTATTTT; cdr3_aa: CASSPPGQGADTQYF; v_call: TRBV7-2; d_call: TRBD1; clone_size: few; j_call: TRBJ2-3; cdr3_length: 15
cdr3_nt: TGTGCCAGCAGCGAACCGGGACTAGCGGGAACGGTTCATACGCAGTATTTT; cdr3_aa: CASSEPGLAGTVHTQYF; v_call: TRBV7-8; d_call: TRBD2; clone_size: many; j_call: TRBJ2-3; cdr3_length: 17
cdr3_nt: TGTGCCAGCAGCCCCCTACAGGACTTAAGCTCCTACAATGAGCAGTTCTTC; cdr3_aa: CASSPLQDLSSYNEQFF; v_call: TRBV27; d_call: NA; clone_size: few; j_call: TRBJ2-1; cdr3_length: 17
cdr3_nt: TGTGCCACCAGTTTCTATGGGACGGTCAATGAGCAGTTCTTC; cdr3_aa: CATSFYGTVNEQFF; v_call: TRBV5-5; d_call: NA; clone_size: many; j_call: TRBJ2-1; cdr3_length: 14
cdr3_nt: TGCAGTGCTAGAGATCGGGACAGGGTGGTTGTAGCTGGGGCCAACGTCCTGACTTTC; cdr3_aa: CSARDRDRVVVAGANVLTF; v_call: TRBV20-1; d_call: TRBD1; clone_size: NA; j_call: TRBJ2-6; cdr3_length: 19
cdr3_nt: TGCAGTGCTAGAACGGGTTTAGGGGAGCAGTACTTC; cdr3_aa: CSARTGLGEQYF; v_call: TRBV20-1; d_call: NA; clone_size: many; j_call: TRBJ2-7; cdr3_length: 12
cdr3_nt: TGTGCCAGCAGCCCCTCTCGGACAGGGGGCTACGAGCAGTACTTC; cdr3_aa: CASSPSRTGGYEQYF; v_call: TRBV12-3/TRBV12-4; d_call: TRBD1; clone_size: many; j_call: TRBJ2-7; cdr3_length: 15
cdr3_nt: TGTGCCAGCAGTACCTCCGGGCTTGGTCAGCCCCAGCATTTT; cdr3_aa: CASSTSGLGQPQHF; v_call: TRBV12-3/TRBV12-4; d_call: NA; clone_size: many; j_call: TRBJ1-5; cdr3_length: 14
cdr3_nt: TGCGCCAGCAGCTTGGAACCTAGCGGGAGCGGATACGAGCAGTACTTC; cdr3_aa: CASSLEPSGSGYEQYF; v_call: TRBV5-1; d_call: TRBD2; clone_size: NA; j_call: TRBJ2-7; cdr3_length: 16
cdr3_nt: TGCAGTGCCGGACGGTTGAGGCGGGAGGGCCTTTCCTACAATGAGCAGTTCTTC; cdr3_aa: CSAGRLRREGLSYNEQFF; v_call: TRBV20-1; d_call: TRBD2; clone_size: many; j_call: TRBJ2-1; cdr3_length: 18
cdr3_nt: TGTGCCAGCAGCGGTGGGACGACCGAAGAGACCCAGTACTTC; cdr3_aa: CASSGGTTEETQYF; v_call: TRBV9; d_call: NA; clone_size: many; j_call: TRBJ2-5; cdr3_length: 14
cdr3_nt: TGTGCCAGCAGCTTTGAGGCGGGGACGTTCACAGATACGCAGTATTTT; cdr3_aa: CASSFEAGTFTDTQYF; v_call: TRBV7-9; d_call: NA; clone_size: many; j_call: TRBJ2-3; cdr3_length: 16
cdr3_nt: TGTGCCAGCAGCCAAGTGGGGACTCAACTCGGTGAGACCCAGTACTTC; cdr3_aa: CASSQVGTQLGETQYF; v_call: TRBV4-2; d_call: NA; clone_size: few; j_call: TRBJ2-5; cdr3_length: 16
cdr3_nt: TGTGCCAGCAGACAAACCGGGACAGGGGGGATTTGGCAGTACTTC; cdr3_aa: CASRQTGTGGIWQYF; v_call: TRBV12-3/TRBV12-4; d_call: TRBD1; clone_size: many; j_call: TRBJ2-7; cdr3_length: 15
cdr3_nt: TGTGCCAGCAGCTTAGACCCCAGTGTGGAGCAGTACTTC; cdr3_aa: CASSLDPSVEQYF; v_call: TRBV7-6; d_call: NA; clone_size: many; j_call: TRBJ2-7; cdr3_length: 13
cdr3_nt: TGTGCCAGCTCACCACCGTGGAGTCCCGGGACTAGCGTCATTTGGGCAGAGACCCAGTACTTC; cdr3_aa: CASSPPWSPGTSVIWAETQYF; v_call: TRBV18; d_call: TRBD2; clone_size: few; j_call: TRBJ2-5; cdr3_length: 21
cdr3_nt: TGTGCCAGCAGTGACTATCCCATTACAGATACGCAGTATTTT; cdr3_aa: CASSDYPITDTQYF; v_call: TRBV6-2/TRBV6-3; d_call: NA; clone_size: few; j_call: TRBJ2-3; cdr3_length: 14
cdr3_nt: TGCGCCAGCAGCCAAGAGGACAATTACAATCAGCCCCAGCATTTT; cdr3_aa: CASSQEDNYNQPQHF; v_call: TRBV4-3; d_call: NA; clone_size: many; j_call: TRBJ1-5; cdr3_length: 15
cdr3_nt: TGTGCCAGCACTAAGACAGGGCTAAGCACAGATACGCAGTATTTT; cdr3_aa: CASTKTGLSTDTQYF; v_call: TRBV27; d_call: TRBD1; clone_size: many; j_call: TRBJ2-3; cdr3_length: 15
cdr3_nt: TGTGCCAGCAGTCGACAACGATCCTACGAGCAGTACTTC; cdr3_aa: CASSRQRSYEQYF; v_call: TRBV25-1; d_call: NA; clone_size: many; j_call: TRBJ2-7; cdr3_length: 13
cdr3_nt: TGTGCCAGCAGCCCGATCGGAAACATTCAGTACTTC; cdr3_aa: CASSPIGNIQYF; v_call: TRBV12-3/TRBV12-4; d_call: NA; clone_size: few; j_call: TRBJ2-4; cdr3_length: 12
cdr3_nt: TGTGCCAGCAGCTTAGGGGCAGAGCAGTTCTTC; cdr3_aa: CASSLGAEQFF; v_call: TRBV7-2; d_call: NA; clone_size: many; j_call: TRBJ2-1; cdr3_length: 11
cdr3_nt: TGCGCCAGCAGCCAAGATCCTCTCGCGACTAGCGGGGGAATTGAGCAGTTCTTC; cdr3_aa: CASSQDPLATSGGIEQFF; v_call: TRBV4-1; d_call: TRBD2; clone_size: NA; j_call: TRBJ2-1; cdr3_length: 18
cdr3_nt: TGCAGTGCTTTCCCCACAGGGGTCCTCCGGGAAAAACTGTTTTTT; cdr3_aa: CSAFPTGVLREKLFF; v_call: TRBV20-1; d_call: TRBD1; clone_size: many; j_call: TRBJ1-4; cdr3_length: 15
cdr3_nt: TGTGCCAGCACGACCGACGGGGGGAGTGAAGCTTTCTTT; cdr3_aa: CASTTDGGSEAFF; v_call: TRBV2; d_call: NA; clone_size: many; j_call: TRBJ1-1; cdr3_length: 13